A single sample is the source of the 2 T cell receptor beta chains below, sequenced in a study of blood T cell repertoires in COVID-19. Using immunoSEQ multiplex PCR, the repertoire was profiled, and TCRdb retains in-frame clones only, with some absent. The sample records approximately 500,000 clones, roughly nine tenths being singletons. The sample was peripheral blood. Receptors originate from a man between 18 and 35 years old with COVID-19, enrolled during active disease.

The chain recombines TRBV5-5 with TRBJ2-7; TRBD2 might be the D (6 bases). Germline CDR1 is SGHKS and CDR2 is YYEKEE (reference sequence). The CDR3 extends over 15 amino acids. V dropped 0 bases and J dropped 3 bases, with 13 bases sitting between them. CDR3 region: CASSLVGTEGYEQYF. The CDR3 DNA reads TGTGCCAGCAGCTTGGTAGGGACGGAGGGCTACGAGCAGTACTTC.

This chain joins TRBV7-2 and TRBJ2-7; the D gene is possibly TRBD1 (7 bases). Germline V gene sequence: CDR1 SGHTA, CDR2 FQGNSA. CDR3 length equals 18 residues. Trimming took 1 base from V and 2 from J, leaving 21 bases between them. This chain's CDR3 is CASSLDWRRPGGTYEQYF. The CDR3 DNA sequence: TGTGCCAGCAGCTTAGATTGGCGGCGGCCAGGGGGGACCTACGAGCAGTACTTC.